The clone carrying this T cell receptor (beta chain) was found a few times. The target antigen is unknown. These data are taken from a study of identical twins. Whole-study findings and limits: Partial confounding of zero-insertion analyses by invariant MAIT and iNKT cells was possible. Twins shared beta out-of-frame sequences in excess, but this excess was weaker.

V was pared by 6 bases and J by 10 bases, with 16 bases between. Germline CDR1 reads MDHEN; CDR2 reads SYDVKM. The CDR3 consists of 13 residues. TCRdb called the 5' RACE reads again in MiXCR, with one record for every CDR3 protein. The sample holds 350,000 to 450,000 distinct CDR3 sequences; 15% to 20% are singletons and the top ten take roughly an eighth. This rearrangement joins TRBV28 to TRBJ2-1; no clear D gene. Sequenced sample: naive T cells sorted from blood. This TCR was sampled from a man aged 45-60 years in good health. The chain's CDR3 is CASSQGPPGEQFF. The CDR3 DNA is TGTGCCAGCAGCCAAGGACCCCCAGGAGAGCAGTTCTTC.